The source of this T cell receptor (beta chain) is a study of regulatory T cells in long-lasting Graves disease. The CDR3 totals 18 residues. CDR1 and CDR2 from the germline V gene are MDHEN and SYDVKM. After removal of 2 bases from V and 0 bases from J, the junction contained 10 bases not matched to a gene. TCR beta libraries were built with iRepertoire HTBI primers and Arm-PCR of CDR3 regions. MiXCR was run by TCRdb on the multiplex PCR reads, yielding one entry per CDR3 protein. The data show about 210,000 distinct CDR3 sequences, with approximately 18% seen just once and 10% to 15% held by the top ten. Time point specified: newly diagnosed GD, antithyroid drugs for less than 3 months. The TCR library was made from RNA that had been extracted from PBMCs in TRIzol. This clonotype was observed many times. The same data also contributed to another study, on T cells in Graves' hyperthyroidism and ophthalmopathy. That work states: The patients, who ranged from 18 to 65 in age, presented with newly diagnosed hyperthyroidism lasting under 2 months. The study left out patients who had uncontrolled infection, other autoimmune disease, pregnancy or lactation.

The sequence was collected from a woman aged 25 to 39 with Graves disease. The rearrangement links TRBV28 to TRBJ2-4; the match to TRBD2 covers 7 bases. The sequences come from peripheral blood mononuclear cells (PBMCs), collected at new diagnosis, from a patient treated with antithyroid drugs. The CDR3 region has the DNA TGTGCCAGCAGTTTAAAGCGGGGAGCGGTTATAGCCAAAAACATTCAGTACTTC. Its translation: CASSLKRGAVIAKNIQYF.